The present TCR beta chain was sequenced within a study of OX40 agonist ivuxolimab in advanced cancers. At the level of the study: Given to patients was ivuxolimab, an agonistic anti-OX40 (CD134) antibody.

Study results and caveats: Some patients without response likewise showed low normalized clonal expansion.

Assay used: immunoSEQ multiplex PCR; TCRdb lists only in-frame clones, some missing. Among 40,000 or so clones listed, approximately 86% were seen once. This clone was observed a handful of times. Antigen unknown. The sample has other DNA sequences that encode this CDR3 too. Trimming took off 3 bases at V and 1 base at J, with 7 bases between the two ends. From germline, CDR1 is MDHEN and CDR2 SYDVKM. The CDR3 is 13 residues long. V is TRBV28 and J is TRBJ2-7; D ambiguous. This sequence originates from an adult with an advanced solid tumor such as melanoma, head and neck, liver or kidney cancer. Sequenced here: CD4+ or CD8+ T cells sorted from blood, sampled in a trial of the OX40 agonist ivuxolimab. This CDR3 reads CASSFDTSYEQYF. CDR3 DNA: TGTGCCAGCAGTTTTGACACTTCCTACGAGCAGTACTTC.